This TCR beta chain was obtained from a study of T cell repertoires in cytomegalovirus infection. Across the study: The public TCR beta signatures pointed to both CMV infection and matching HLA type. Overall study findings and caveats: HLA-C-restricted CMV-specific TCR beta clonotypes were dominant in the ex vivo response. Cumulative public TCR beta family frequency identified CMV carriers with the relevant HLA.

About this clonotype itself: Its antigen is unidentified.

TCRdb itself ran the reads through MiXCR, one entry per CDR3 protein. The profile covers about 150,000 distinct CDR3 sequences, with roughly a quarter appearing a single time and over 9.5% taken by the ten largest. The junction had 15 bases not matched to a gene; V was cut back by 7 bases and J by 5 bases. The CDR3 length is 18 residues. Germline loops: CDR1 ENHRY, CDR2 SYGVKD. The V call is TRBV10-3, the J call TRBJ2-7; 15 bases agree with TRBD2. The sequencing input was PBMCs. The TCR sequence derives from a human donor in good health (CMV status not recorded). Some clones in this sample may be carry-over from other donors' samples. DNA for the CDR3: TGTGCCATCAACAAGGGACTAGCGGGGGGAACTCCTGGCAACGAGCAGTACTTC. Its translation is CAINKGLAGGTPGNEQYF.